These T cell receptor beta chains were read from a single sample in a study of blood T cell repertoires in COVID-19. The repertoire was sequenced with immunoSEQ multiplex PCR; TCRdb's copy has only in-frame clones and lacks some. The table has some 76,000 clones, approximately 80% seen once. The source material was peripheral blood. These receptors came from a man aged 50 or older with acute or convalescent COVID-19. Each CDR3 is given without its conserved first and last residue.

J | V | length | CDR3
TRBJ2-1 | TRBV9 | 13 | ASSDSAGFYNEQF
TRBJ2-5 | TRBV7-8 | 11 | ASSSSGQETQY
TRBJ1-1 | TRBV7-6 | 13 | ASSLAGTGSTEAF
TRBJ2-2 | TRBV5-1 | 14 | ASSPDPGSNTGELF
TRBJ1-6 | TRBV7-2 | 13 | ASSLVGGKNSPLH
TRBJ2-7 | TRBV6-5 | 12 | ASSYSGVGGEQY
TRBJ1-2 | TRBV4-2 | 11 | ASSQDTGYGYT
TRBJ2-2 | TRBV11-3 | 13 | ASSNSGKNTGELF
TRBJ1-1 | TRBV7-2 | 11 | ASKGFTSTEAF
TRBJ2-7 | TRBV27 | 12 | ARKAGGHPYEQY
TRBJ2-5 | TRBV3-1/TRBV3-2 | 12 | ASRATGNKETQY
TRBJ1-2 | TRBV7-2 | 8 | ASSEEGYT
TRBJ1-1 | TRBV11-2 | 11 | ASSLVTGTEAF
TRBJ1-1 | TRBV7-9 | 11 | ASSSQLNTEAF
TRBJ2-5 | TRBV7-2 | 14 | ASSISGGAAGRAQY
TRBJ1-1 | TRBV6-2/TRBV6-3 | 13 | ASSLGTLMNTEAF
TRBJ2-3 | TRBV7-9 | 13 | ASSKGQILKDTQY
TRBJ2-1 | TRBV9 | 13 | ASSVGTGSINEQF
TRBJ2-5 | TRBV29-1 | 12 | SGCGLAGPETQY
TRBJ2-7 | TRBV6-5 | 13 | ASSQLPGHPYEQY
TRBJ1-2 | TRBV6-6 | 11 | ASSYGTDYGYT
TRBJ1-4 | TRBV11-2 | 14 | ASSLAQGAGSEKLF
TRBJ2-1 | TRBV5-4 | 14 | ASSSGQGAYYNEQF
TRBJ1-2 | TRBV20-1 | 9 | SARTGGGYT
TRBJ1-2 | TRBV6-5 | 14 | ASSYSRTPANYGYT
TRBJ2-3 | TRBV7-3 | 10 | ASSFVTDTQY
TRBJ2-3 | TRBV7-2 | 13 | ASSLAGLAPDTQY
TRBJ2-3 | TRBV9 | 12 | ASSGGLGTDTQY
TRBJ1-2 | TRBV2 | 14 | ASSNLVSEDYRGYT
TRBJ2-5 | TRBV7-2 | 11 | ASSHLRGETQY
TRBJ2-3 | TRBV12-3/TRBV12-4 | 11 | ASSFRRTDTQY
TRBJ1-1 | TRBV5-6 | 12 | ASSLDWTGGKAF
TRBJ1-6 | TRBV6-2/TRBV6-3 | 12 | ASSYQGTDSPLH
TRBJ2-7 | TRBV27 | 15 | ASRPGLAGILLCEQY
TRBJ2-7 | TRBV5-1 | 12 | ASSREPVVYEQY
TRBJ1-1 | TRBV12-3/TRBV12-4 | 11 | ASSPYGTGEAF
TRBJ1-6 | TRBV5-6 | 12 | ASSFVVGNSPLH
TRBJ2-1 | TRBV2 | 14 | ASSARGIRGMNEQF
TRBJ2-1 | TRBV7-2 | 13 | ASSLWTGGGNEQF
TRBJ1-1 | TRBV4-3 | 13 | ASSQGTGHITEAF
TRBJ1-2 | TRBV18 | 13 | ASSPAGQGSYGYT
TRBJ2-5 | TRBV6-5 | 10 | ATTDRQETQY
TRBJ2-1 | TRBV28 | 14 | ASSLPPRGYYNEQF
TRBJ1-2 | TRBV29-1 | 11 | SVEGGRNYGYT
TRBJ1-2 | TRBV5-4 | 11 | ASSLEGSYGYT
TRBJ1-1 | TRBV27 | 11 | ASNLRENTEAF
TRBJ1-1 | TRBV7-2 | 11 | ASSLLGGAEAF
TRBJ1-6 | TRBV5-1 | 14 | ASSLGQDPSYSPLH